What follows are 16 T cell receptor beta chains derived from one specimen sequenced in a study of CD8 T cells in Susac syndrome. Random hexamers were used to reverse transcribe an amount of roughly 0.45 to 1 ug RNA. One entry per CDR3 protein, called by TCRdb with MiXCR from the immunoSEQ multiplex PCR reads. In the table there are approximately 160,000 distinct CDR3 sequences, just over 90% of which are singletons. The sample was CD4+ T cells from PBMCs. These receptors originate from a human donor in good health.

V usage is TRBV5-1 and J usage is TRBJ2-7; tentative D call: TRBD1 (6 bases). Trimming left V 0 bases short and J 5 bases short, with 12 bases between. The germline V gene has CDR1 SGHRS and CDR2 YFSETQ. This CDR3 has 14 residues. CDR3 loop: CASSLDRVFHEQYF. In nucleotides, the CDR3 is TGCGCCAGCAGCTTGGACAGGGTTTTCCACGAGCAGTACTTC.

DNA for the CDR3: TGTGCCAGCAGTCCCTCGGGTCAGCTCAAGGAGACCCAGTACTTC. This gives the protein CASSPSGQLKETQYF. This chain uses TRBV28 with TRBJ2-5; D not certain. Trimming stripped 5 bases from V and 5 bases from J, with 18 bases between. Germline lookup yields CDR1 MDHEN and CDR2 SYDVKM. This CDR3 region has 15 residues.

The V and J genes are TRBV2 and TRBJ1-2; perhaps TRBD1 as D (5 bases). Trimming took off 6 bases at V and 8 bases at J, with 16 bases between the two ends. The CDR3 contains 13 residues. Per the germline V gene, CDR1 is SNHLY and CDR2 is FYNNEI. The CDR3 DNA is TGTGCCAGCAGCCTTAGGAGGGGAGAAGGCTACACCTTC. Its translation: CASSLRRGEGYTF.

This chain joins TRBV3-1 and TRBJ1-1; D is perhaps TRBD1 (6 bases). Germline-derived CDR1 and CDR2 are LGHDT and YNNKEL (reference sequence). CDR3 size: 13 residues. V lost 9 bases and J lost 4, with 15 bases in between. CDR3 protein: CASKGGLGTEAFF. The CDR3 bases are TGTGCCAGTAAGGGGGGCCTGGGCACTGAAGCTTTCTTT. Full variable domain (remainder filled in from reference TRBV3-1 and TRBJ1-1): DTAVSQTPKYLVTQMGNDKSIKCEQNLGHDTMYWYKQDSKKFLKIMFSYNNKELIINETVPNRFSPKSPDKAHLNLHINSLELGDSAVYFCASKGGLGTEAFFGQGTRLTVV.

V is TRBV5-4 and J is TRBJ2-5; TRBD2 agrees at 8 bases. Per the germline V gene, CDR1 is SGHNT and CDR2 is YYREEE (reference sequence). This CDR3 spans 14 amino acids. The J segment lost 5 bases and the V segment lost 4 bases, leaving 7 bases of the junction unmatched. In DNA, the CDR3 is TGTGCCAGCAGCCGCGGGGGGACATGGGAGACCCAGTACTTC. Translating gives CASSRGGTWETQYF.

V and J are TRBV6-6 and TRBJ2-1, with a weak D call TRBD2 (6 bases). The CDR3 runs to 15 residues. The V gene lost 2 bases and the J gene lost 1 base, with 9 bases spanning the gap. CDR1 MNHNY and CDR2 SVGAGI come from the germline V gene (reference sequence). CDR3: CASSYGGTSYNEQFF. CDR3 DNA sequence: TGTGCCAGCAGTTACGGCGGGACTTCCTACAATGAGCAGTTCTTC.

J is TRBJ1-2 and V is TRBV27; the D is unclear. The CDR3 sequence is 13 residues long. CDR1 and CDR2 from the germline V gene are MNHEY and SMNVEV (reference sequence). The V end was cut by 5 bases, the J end by 3 bases, with 10 bases between. In nucleotides, the CDR3 is TGTGCCAGCAGTCGGCAGCCTGACTATGGCTACACCTTC. Its translation: CASSRQPDYGYTF.

This clonotype turned up a few times. The gene calls are TRBV6-1 and TRBJ2-5, with TRBD1 identical over 7 bases. The germline V gene has CDR1 MNHNS and CDR2 SASEGT. The CDR3 covers 14 residues. With 3 bases clipped from V and 5 bases from J, the junction kept 6 bases outside the gene matches. CDR3 sequence (DNA): TGTGCCAGCAGTGAGAGAGGGGGCCGTGAGACCCAGTACTTC. Its protein product is CASSERGGRETQYF.

The chain is built from TRBV5-4 and TRBJ2-5, with 8 bases matching TRBD2. This CDR3 comprises 15 residues. V shed 0 bases, J shed 2 bases, and the junction held 3 bases outside the gene matches. Germline V gives CDR1 SGHNT, CDR2 YYREEE (reference sequence). CDR3 nucleotide sequence: TGTGCCAGCAGCTTGGTCGGGGGGGGACAAGAGACCCAGTACTTC. This translates into CASSLVGGGQETQYF.

The gene calls are TRBV2 and TRBJ2-5; tentative D call: TRBD1 (5 bases). The CDR3 loop spans 12 amino acids. Germline assignment: CDR1 SNHLY and CDR2 FYNNEI. Trimming took off 7 bases at V and 2 bases at J, with 8 bases between the two ends. The DNA of the CDR3 is TGTGCCAGCACCAGACAGCAAGAGACCCAGTACTTC. It yields the protein CASTRQQETQYF.

The chain couples TRBV15 to TRBJ1-5, with no clear D. Germline CDR1 reads LNHNV; CDR2 reads YYDKDF (reference sequence). The CDR3 length is 15 residues. The V end was cut by 0 bases, the J end by 5 bases, with 11 bases between. CDR3 coding DNA: TGTGCCACCAGCAGAGATCGTGGGTCCCATCAGCCCCAGCATTTT. It translates to CATSRDRGSHQPQHF. Complete variable domain (other parts from reference TRBV15 and TRBJ1-5): DAMVIQNPRYQVTQFGKPVTLSCSQTLNHNVMYWYQQKSSQAPKLLFHYYDKDFNNEADTPDNFQSRRPNTSFCFLDIRSPGLGDTAMYLCATSRDRGSHQPQHFGDGTRLSIL.

This chain joins TRBV9 and TRBJ2-2, with D possibly being TRBD1 (5 bases). Looked up from germline, CDR1 is SGDLS and CDR2 is YYNGEE. The ends were cut back, 8 bases at V and 5 bases at J, with 16 bases in the middle. The CDR3 has 14 residues. The CDR3, as DNA: TGTGCCAGTCGGAGACAGATGGATACCGGGGAGCTGTTTTTT. The encoded protein is CASRRQMDTGELFF.

In its sample, this clonotype was seen once. The rearrangement uses TRBV12-3 or TRBV12-4 and TRBJ1-5; D gene ambiguous. Trimming stripped 4 bases from V and 6 bases from J, with 7 bases between. This CDR3 region has 12 residues. The CDR3 DNA sequence: TGTGCCAGCAGTTCGGGAAGTCAGCCCCAGCATTTT. As protein: CASSSGSQPQHF.

This rearrangement joins TRBV19 to TRBJ1-5, with no clear D. This CDR3 has 12 residues. In germline, CDR1 is LNHDA, CDR2 SQIVND (reference sequence). V was trimmed by 3 bases and J by 3 bases, leaving 3 bases between them. As DNA, the CDR3 is TGTGCCAGTAGTATGTACAATCAGCCCCAGCATTTT. Its protein is CASSMYNQPQHF.

This chain joins TRBV24-1 and TRBJ2-7; D call uncertain. This CDR3 region has 12 residues. In germline, CDR1 is KGHDR, CDR2 SFDVKD. The V end was cut by 1 base, the J end by 7 bases, with 7 bases between. CDR3 residues: CATSDFKGEQYF. The CDR3 DNA is TGTGCCACCAGTGATTTTAAGGGTGAGCAGTACTTC.

This rearrangement joins TRBV4-2 to TRBJ1-5; a possible D gene is TRBD1 (6 bases). In germline, CDR1 is LGHNA, CDR2 YNFKEQ. CDR3 size: 16 residues. Deletions cut 0 bases from V and 5 bases from J, with 14 bases between. In nucleotides, the CDR3 is TGTGCCAGCAGCCAAGATGTTCAGGGGAGGGATCAGCCCCAGCATTTT. Encoded protein: CASSQDVQGRDQPQHF.